The T cell receptor (beta chain) described here comes from a study of blood T cell repertoires in COVID-19. The wider study: T cells, B-cell-depleted T cells, or PBMCs provided the cDNA or gDNA that served as material.

The method was immunoSEQ multiplex PCR; TCRdb's version includes in-frame clones alone and lacks a portion of them. Of 65,000 to 95,000 clones listed, roughly 78% are singletons. In Seattle, patients joined the study during active infection and were tracked longitudinally. Germline assignment: CDR1 LNHNV and CDR2 YYDKDF (reference sequence). The CDR3 totals 16 residues. The V gene end was trimmed by 6 bases and the J gene end by 4 bases; junction bases not matched to a gene: 14. The sample taken for sequencing was peripheral blood. This chain joins TRBV15 and TRBJ2-7, with 8 bases aligning to TRBD2. This TCR came from a man in his sixties with COVID-19, enrolled during active disease. DNA for the CDR3: TGTGCCACCAGGCACGGGGGGGAGGGCCCTATTTACGAGCAGTACTTC. It translates to CATRHGGEGPIYEQYF.